This record concerns one T cell receptor (beta chain) sequence. Other DNA sequences in the same sample also yield this CDR3. The data were obtained in a study of blood T cell repertoires in COVID-19. Looking at the study overall: From the United States, Italy and Spain came samples of acute and convalescent COVID-19. The cDNA or gDNA used as material had been derived from T cells, B-cell-depleted T cells, or PBMCs.

V was pared by 1 base and J by 0 bases, with 0 bases of the junction left unmatched. Germline CDR1 reads SNHLY; CDR2 reads FYNNEI. The CDR3 has 15 residues. In the study's own analysis: Quantification of nucleated cells was approximated via reference gene primer amplification. Data came from immunoSEQ multiplex PCR; TCRdb stores just in-frame clones and leaves some out. V, J and clone size reflect that table, while D and trimming were determined from the DNA. The table lists some 180,000 clones, roughly 80% of them singletons, with around 8% in the top ten. The J gene is TRBJ2-3, the V gene TRBV2; 8 bases align to TRBD2. The sequence derives from an older woman with COVID-19, enrolled during active disease. The sample comprised peripheral blood. CDR3 in amino acids: CASSEGLASTDTQYF. DNA for the CDR3: TGTGCCAGCAGTGAAGGACTAGCGAGCACAGATACGCAGTATTTT.